One sample yielded the 29 T cell receptor beta chains listed below, sequenced in a study of T cells in Graves' hyperthyroidism and ophthalmopathy. RNA transcripts provided the source from which TCR beta CDR3 regions were amplified. Primed by the HTBI set, a first-round RT-PCR was run on the TCR CDR3. TCRdb re-derived calls from the multiplex PCR reads in MiXCR, one entry per CDR3 protein. The data show approximately 430,000 distinct CDR3 sequences, under 15% seen once. The sequencing sample was made of blood. These receptors all stem from a man aged 18 to 30 with Graves' ophthalmopathy.

At least ten counts were recorded for this clonotype. J is TRBJ2-7 and V is TRBV11-2; no firm D call. Germline lookup yields CDR1 SGHAT and CDR2 FQNNGV. The CDR3 covers 12 residues. Trimming shortened V by 1 base and J by 2 bases, and 3 bases separated the two germline ends. This CDR3 reads CASSLGAYEQYF. CDR3 in DNA: TGTGCCAGCAGCTTAGGAGCCTACGAGCAGTACTTC.

This clonotype was detected ten times or more. The rearrangement links TRBV11-2 to TRBJ2-7; 16 bases map to TRBD2. The CDR3 totals 16 residues. Germline-derived CDR1 and CDR2 are SGHAT and FQNNGV. V trimming: 6 bases; J trimming: 2 bases; junction bases outside the gene matches: 4. The CDR3 DNA reads as TGTGCCAGCAGGGGACTAGCGGGGGGGTACACCTACGAGCAGTACTTC. Translating it yields CASRGLAGGYTYEQYF.

This clonotype has a count of ten or more. This CDR3 reads CASSLVGGSINWEQYF. The CDR3 DNA is TGTGCCAGCAGCTTAGTGGGGGGCTCTATTAACTGGGAGCAGTACTTC. J is TRBJ2-7 and V is TRBV11-3; either TRBD1 or TRBD2 may supply D (6 bases each). The V gene's germline CDR1 is SGHNT and CDR2 YENEEA. CDR3 length: 16 residues. Trimming shortened V by 1 base and J by 7 bases, and 20 bases separated the two germline ends.

Many counts were recorded for this clonotype. The CDR3 coding sequence is TGCAGTGCTAGAGAGGTAGACCCCGGGACTAGCGGGAAGGGGAGGCAGTTCTTC. Translation gives CSAREVDPGTSGKGRQFF. V and J are TRBV20-1 and TRBJ2-1; 13 bases map to TRBD2. The CDR3 is made up of 18 amino acids. Trimming took 0 bases from V and 12 from J; bases not matched to a gene: 17. The germline gives CDR1 DFQATT, CDR2 SNEGSKA (reference sequence).

This clonotype was found many times. The V call is TRBV12-3 or TRBV12-4, the J call TRBJ2-3; D may be TRBD2 (5 bases). The CDR3 sequence is 16 residues long. Between the trimmed V and J ends, which lost 6 bases and 1 base, there was a span of 17 bases. The CDR3, as DNA: TGTGCCAGCAGCAGTCGCGGGTTCCGTCGCACAGATACGCAGTATTTT. Its protein product is CASSSRGFRRTDTQYF.

This clonotype was counted many times. V and J are TRBV13 and TRBJ2-1; 9 bases align to TRBD1. The CDR3 has 15 residues. V trimming: 5 bases; J trimming: 3 bases; junction bases outside the gene matches: 5. The germline gives CDR1 PRHDT, CDR2 FYEKMQ (reference sequence). This chain's CDR3 is CASSPAGQGYNEQFF. CDR3 DNA sequence: TGTGCCAGCAGCCCGGCGGGACAGGGCTACAATGAGCAGTTCTTC.

This clonotype has ten or more counts. The chain uses TRBV12-3 or TRBV12-4 and TRBJ1-4, with 9 bases lining up with TRBD1. This CDR3 is built from 15 residues. V lost 3 bases and J lost 5; bases outside the gene matches: 4. The CDR3 nucleotides read TGTGCCAGCAGTTTGGGGACAGGGCGAAATGAAAAACTGTTTTTT. Translating gives CASSLGTGRNEKLFF.

V gene TRBV4-1 combines with J gene TRBJ1-5, with D hard to call. The germline V and J ends were trimmed by 0 bases and 4 bases, with 10 bases remaining between them. CDR1 and CDR2 (germline): MGHRA, YSYEKL. The CDR3 contains 15 residues. CDR3 amino acids: CASSQDSVGNQPQHF. Here the CDR3 DNA reads TGCGCCAGCAGCCAAGATTCGGTAGGTAATCAGCCCCAGCATTTT.

The rearrangement joins TRBV29-1 to TRBJ2-7; D is possibly TRBD2 (6 bases). The V end lost 2 bases, the J end lost 7 bases, and 21 bases lay between the germline ends. Germline CDR1 reads SQVTM; CDR2 reads ANQGSEA. The CDR3 spans 15 residues. The CDR3 loop is CSVEQRRQGGWEQYF. The CDR3 nucleotides are TGCAGCGTTGAACAAAGACGCCAGGGAGGATGGGAGCAGTACTTC.

The sample holds a few counts of this clonotype. V gene TRBV4-1 combines with J gene TRBJ2-1, with 7 bases matching TRBD2. This CDR3 spans 19 amino acids. Trimming at V came to 1 base and at J to 0 bases, leaving 12 bases not matched to a gene. Germline lookup yields CDR1 MGHRA and CDR2 YSYEKL. CDR3 sequence reads: CASSQVVSTSQSSYNEQFF. CDR3 nucleotide sequence: TGCGCCAGCAGCCAAGTAGTGTCGACTAGCCAGAGCTCCTACAATGAGCAGTTCTTC.

There are a few counts of this clonotype. A much bigger clone sits one base away, suggesting this may be a read error. The V call is TRBV11-2, the J call TRBJ1-2; D unclear. Germline V gives CDR1 SGHAT, CDR2 FQNNGV. Trimming pared 1 base from V and 0 bases from J, leaving 18 bases between. This CDR3 contains 18 residues. CDR3: CASSLVLQHGGPNYGYTF. The DNA of the CDR3 is TGTGCCAGCAGCTTAGTCCTGCAACACGGAGGGCCTAACTATGGCTACACCTTC.

The rearrangement joins TRBV5-1 to TRBJ2-3; D gene uncertain. CDR3 size: 15 residues. The germline gives CDR1 SGHRS, CDR2 YFSETQ. The ends were cut back, 0 bases at V and 1 base at J, with 9 bases in the middle. The DNA for the CDR3 is TGCGCCAGCAGCTTGGGCGAATTTGGCACAGATACGCAGTATTTT. Its protein product is CASSLGEFGTDTQYF.

V usage is TRBV11-2 and J usage is TRBJ2-5; 10 bases agree with TRBD1. The CDR3 totals 15 residues. CDR1 is SGHAT and CDR2 is FQNNGV in the germline V gene. V shed 5 bases and J 4 bases; nucleotides not matched to a gene: 7. The CDR3 protein is CASSQDGTGVETQYF. The CDR3 bases are TGTGCCAGCAGCCAAGACGGGACAGGGGTAGAGACCCAGTACTTC.

This clonotype was detected many times. This rearrangement joins TRBV5-1 to TRBJ1-1; a possible D gene is TRBD1 (5 bases). From germline, CDR1 is SGHRS and CDR2 YFSETQ. The CDR3 is 14 residues long. Trimming left V 7 bases short and J 0 bases short, with 13 bases between. As DNA, the CDR3 is TGCGCCAGCGGGGAGGGGTTCATGAACACTGAAGCTTTCTTT. Translating gives CASGEGFMNTEAFF.

The table lists this clonotype with a few counts. The rearrangement links TRBV6-1 to TRBJ1-1; perhaps TRBD1 as D (5 bases). This CDR3 spans 13 amino acids. Germline loops: CDR1 MNHNS, CDR2 SASEGT. V lost 6 bases and J lost 8, with 16 bases in between. The CDR3 loop reads CASSLGPRLEAFF. Here the CDR3 DNA reads TGTGCCAGCAGCTTGGGACCGCGACTAGAAGCTTTCTTT.

The sample holds many counts of this clonotype. This chain joins TRBV6-1 and TRBJ2-1, with D unresolved. The germline V and J ends were trimmed by 0 bases and 7 bases, with 7 bases remaining between them. Germline loops: CDR1 MNHNS, CDR2 SASEGT. There are 13 residues in the CDR3. The CDR3: CASSEAVLNEQFF. CDR3 DNA: TGTGCCAGCAGTGAAGCGGTATTAAATGAGCAGTTCTTC.

This clonotype has at least ten counts. This chain joins TRBV5-1 and TRBJ2-3, with 7 bases aligning to TRBD1. Losses at the gene ends were 4 bases for V and 5 bases for J; bases not matched to a gene: 7. This CDR3 is built from 14 residues. From germline, CDR1 is SGHRS and CDR2 YFSETQ. The CDR3 coding sequence is TGCGCCAGCAGCCTACAGGGGCAGCAAGATACGCAGTATTTT. As protein: CASSLQGQQDTQYF.

This clonotype has just a few counts. The CDR3 does not close with the conserved phenylalanine or tryptophan, likely indicating a read error. The gene calls are TRBV7-9 and TRBJ2-7; D is undetermined. The CDR3 contains 14 residues. Germline V gene sequence: CDR1 SEHNR, CDR2 FQNEAQ (reference sequence). The ends were cut back, 1 base at V and 1 base at J, with 8 bases in the middle. The DNA of the CDR3 is TGTGCCAGCAGCTTAGTCGCAGGTTCCTACGAGCAGTACCTC. Protein: CASSLVAGSYEQYL.

This chain connects TRBV5-1 to TRBJ2-4; D is tentatively TRBD1 or TRBD2 (6 bases each). V shed 1 base and J shed 6 bases, with 14 bases lying between them. CDR1 is SGHRS, CDR2 YFSETQ, per germline. The CDR3 runs to 15 residues. This CDR3 reads CASSLWGARGNIQYF. In nucleotides, the CDR3 is TGCGCCAGCAGCTTGTGGGGGGCTCGTGGAAACATTCAGTACTTC.

This clonotype showed up many times. The genes are TRBV20-1 and TRBJ2-1; 8 nucleotides line up with TRBD2. The CDR3 spans 14 residues. Trimming cost V 1 base and J 6 bases; bases outside gene matches: 5. Germline-derived CDR1 and CDR2 are DFQATT and SNEGSKA (reference sequence). The CDR3 DNA reads TGCAGTGCTAGAGGGGCTAGCGGGCTCAATGAGCAGTTCTTC. It specifies CSARGASGLNEQFF.

This clonotype was picked up a small number of times. The V gene is TRBV10-3, the J gene TRBJ1-2, with TRBD1 identical over 8 bases. Germline values: CDR1 ENHRY, CDR2 SYGVKD. The CDR3 spans 13 residues. Trimming took 6 bases from V and 5 from J; bases not matched to a gene: 5. The CDR3 loop reads CAIRAGGAYGYTF. In nucleotides, the CDR3 is TGTGCCATCAGGGCAGGGGGCGCTTATGGCTACACCTTC.

This clonotype showed up many times. The chain recombines TRBV5-1 with TRBJ1-1, with D unclear. Germline values: CDR1 SGHRS, CDR2 YFSETQ. The CDR3 has 13 residues. The germline V and J ends were trimmed by 2 bases and 2 bases, with 7 bases remaining between them. The CDR3 spells CASSFLANTEAFF. The CDR3, as DNA: TGCGCCAGCAGCTTCCTCGCAAACACTGAAGCTTTCTTT.

This clonotype was recorded at least ten times. J is TRBJ1-1 and V is TRBV2; 8 nucleotides line up with TRBD1. J lost 4 bases, V lost 2 bases, and 0 bases had no gene match. Germline V gene data show CDR1 as SNHLY and CDR2 as FYNNEI. The CDR3 is made up of 13 amino acids. CDR3 amino acids: CASSETGGTEAFF. The CDR3 nucleotides read TGTGCCAGCAGTGAAACAGGGGGCACTGAAGCTTTCTTT.

In its sample, this clonotype was seen many times. The chain combines TRBV3-1 with TRBJ2-5; TRBD1 is a possible D gene (6 bases). Trimming stripped 0 bases from V and 3 bases from J, with 8 bases between. This CDR3 region has 14 residues. Germline CDR1 is LGHDT and CDR2 is YNNKEL (reference sequence). The CDR3: CASSQEGAEETQYF. As DNA, the CDR3 is TGTGCCAGCAGCCAAGAGGGGGCGGAAGAGACCCAGTACTTC.

The sample holds many counts of this clonotype. This sequence joins TRBV7-9 and TRBJ1-5; possible D gene TRBD1, 5 bases. V lost 3 bases and J 11 bases, leaving 14 bases between the germline ends. Germline CDR1 and CDR2: SEHNR and FQNEAQ (reference sequence). CDR3 size: 13 residues. CDR3 bases: TGTGCCAGCAGCTTTGCAGGGACCGTAACCCAGCATTTT. Protein product: CASSFAGTVTQHF.

V gene TRBV7-2 combines with J gene TRBJ2-7; tentative D call: TRBD1 (5 bases). With 5 bases removed from V and 3 bases from J, the gap between germline ends came to 11 bases. This CDR3 comprises 13 residues. Germline-derived CDR1 and CDR2 are SGHTA and FQGNSA. The DNA of the CDR3 is TGTGCCAGCAGCCTGCAGGGCTACTACGAGCAGTACTTC. This sequence encodes CASSLQGYYEQYF.

This clonotype has a count of ten or more. The chain uses TRBV5-1 and TRBJ2-7, with 9 nucleotides matching TRBD1. The junction had 5 bases not matched to a gene; V was cut back by 7 bases and J by 0 bases. Germline V gives CDR1 SGHRS, CDR2 YFSETQ. CDR3 size: 14 residues. The CDR3 protein is CASGQGLSSYEQYF. CDR3 DNA: TGCGCCAGCGGACAGGGGCTTAGCTCCTACGAGCAGTACTTC. The whole variable domain, remainder taken from reference TRBV5-1 and TRBJ2-7, is KAGVTQTPRYLIKTRGQQVTLSCSPISGHRSVSWYQQTPGQGLQFLFEYFSETQRNKGNFPGRFSGRQFSNSRSEMNVSTLELGDSALYLCASGQGLSSYEQYFGPGTRLTVT.

This clonotype was recorded many times. The rearrangement joins TRBV28 to TRBJ2-3; a weak D match, TRBD1 (6 bases). V was cut by 6 bases and J by 3 bases, with 16 bases left in between. CDR1 and CDR2 (germline): MDHEN, SYDVKM. This CDR3 has 15 residues. Here the CDR3 reads CASSLGSQGTDTQYF. DNA for the CDR3: TGTGCCAGCAGCCTGGGTAGTCAGGGGACAGATACGCAGTATTTT.

This clonotype was counted many times. The rearrangement joins TRBV5-1 to TRBJ1-2; 9 bases line up with TRBD1. The CDR3 is 14 amino acids. Germline CDR1 SGHRS, CDR2 YFSETQ. With V trimmed by 4 bases and J by 7 bases, 8 bases remained unmatched. The CDR3 protein is CASSPRTGDLGYTF. The CDR3 nucleotides read TGCGCCAGCAGCCCCCGGACAGGGGATCTTGGCTACACCTTC.